This T cell receptor beta chain was sequenced in a study of control samples from healthy donors and cancer patients (TCRdb year 2020). As concerns this clone: Its antigen is still unknown. No base qualities exist here, and no much larger clone lies one base off it.

V was cut back by 5 bases and J by 2 bases, leaving a gap of 15 bases between them. CDR1 and CDR2, per the germline V gene (reference sequence), are LNHDA and SQIVND. The CDR3 numbers 15 residues from cysteine through phenylalanine. Only the CDR3 DNA is retained, 45 bases long and in frame from the first base. Library creation used the immunoSEQ multiplex PCR assay. TCRdb retrieved this table from immuneACCESS and kept in-frame rearrangements only. Not all clones are present; in checked studies, unresolved V genes account for under half, and no reason is known for the remainder. For this sample the table gives some 120,000 clones, of which around 90% were detected only once. Jointly, the top ten make up less than 2.5% of the sample.

Sample: blood. The chain joins TRBV19 to TRBJ2-5; a confident D gene designation cannot be given. The receptor's source is a young man in good health. The DNA sequence is given as TGTGCCAGTAGTCCTGGACCGACTTTTCAAGAGACCCAGTACTTC. This translates into CASSPGPTFQETQYF.